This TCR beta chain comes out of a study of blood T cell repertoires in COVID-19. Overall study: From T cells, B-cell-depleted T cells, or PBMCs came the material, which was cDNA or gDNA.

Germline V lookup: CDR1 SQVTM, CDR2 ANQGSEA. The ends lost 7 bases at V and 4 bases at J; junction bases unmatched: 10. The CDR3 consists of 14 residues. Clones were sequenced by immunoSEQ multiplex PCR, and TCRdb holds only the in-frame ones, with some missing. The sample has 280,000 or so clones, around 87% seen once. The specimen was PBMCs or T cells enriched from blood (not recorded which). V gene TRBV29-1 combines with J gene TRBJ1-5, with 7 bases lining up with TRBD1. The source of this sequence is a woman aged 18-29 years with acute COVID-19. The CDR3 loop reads CSAHSGQQNQPQHF. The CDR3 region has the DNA TGCAGCGCCCACTCGGGACAGCAAAATCAGCCCCAGCATTTT.